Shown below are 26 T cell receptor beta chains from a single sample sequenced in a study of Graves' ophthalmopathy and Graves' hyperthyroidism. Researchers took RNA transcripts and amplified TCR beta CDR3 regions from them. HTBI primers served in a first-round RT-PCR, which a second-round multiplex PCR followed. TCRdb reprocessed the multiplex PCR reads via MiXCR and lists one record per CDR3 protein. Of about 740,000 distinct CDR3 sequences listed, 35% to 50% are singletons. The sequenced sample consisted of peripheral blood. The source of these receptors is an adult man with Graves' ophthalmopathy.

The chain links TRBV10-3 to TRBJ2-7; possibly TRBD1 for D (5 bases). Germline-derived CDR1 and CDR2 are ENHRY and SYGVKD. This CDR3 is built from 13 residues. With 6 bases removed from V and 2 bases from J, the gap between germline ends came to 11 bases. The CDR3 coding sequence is TGTGCCATCAGAGATGACAGCCCCTACGAGCAGTACTTC. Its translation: CAIRDDSPYEQYF.

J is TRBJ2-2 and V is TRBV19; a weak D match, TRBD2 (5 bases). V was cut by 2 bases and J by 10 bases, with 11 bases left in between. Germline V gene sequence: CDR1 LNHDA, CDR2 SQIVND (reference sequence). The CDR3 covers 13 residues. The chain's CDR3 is CASSIRRRLELFF. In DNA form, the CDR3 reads TGTGCCAGTAGTATAAGGAGGAGGTTGGAGCTGTTTTTT.

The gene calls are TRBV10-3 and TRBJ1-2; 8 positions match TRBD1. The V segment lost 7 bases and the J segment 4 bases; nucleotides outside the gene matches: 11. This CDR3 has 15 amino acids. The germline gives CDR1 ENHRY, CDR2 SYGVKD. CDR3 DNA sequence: TGTGCCATCACCCCGGACAGGGAAGCAATCTATGGCTACACCTTC. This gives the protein CAITPDREAIYGYTF.

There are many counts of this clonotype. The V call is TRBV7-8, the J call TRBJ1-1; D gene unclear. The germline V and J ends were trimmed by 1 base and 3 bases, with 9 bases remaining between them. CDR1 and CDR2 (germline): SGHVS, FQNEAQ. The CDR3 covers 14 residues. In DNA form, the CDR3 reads TGTGCCAGCAGCTTAGGGGTGGGAGACACTGAAGCTTTCTTT. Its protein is CASSLGVGDTEAFF.

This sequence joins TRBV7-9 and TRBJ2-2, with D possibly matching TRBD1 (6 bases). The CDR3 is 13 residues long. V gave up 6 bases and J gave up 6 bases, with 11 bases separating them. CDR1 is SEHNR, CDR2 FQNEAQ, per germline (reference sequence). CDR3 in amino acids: CASSSTGPGELFF. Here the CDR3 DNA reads TGTGCCAGCAGTTCAACAGGGCCCGGGGAGCTGTTTTTT.

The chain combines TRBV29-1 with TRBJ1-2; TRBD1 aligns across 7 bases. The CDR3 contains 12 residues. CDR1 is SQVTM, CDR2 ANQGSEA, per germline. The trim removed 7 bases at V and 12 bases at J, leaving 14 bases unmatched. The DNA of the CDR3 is TGCAGCGCTCTAGGAACAGGGGCTCGGGACACCTTC. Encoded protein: CSALGTGARDTF.

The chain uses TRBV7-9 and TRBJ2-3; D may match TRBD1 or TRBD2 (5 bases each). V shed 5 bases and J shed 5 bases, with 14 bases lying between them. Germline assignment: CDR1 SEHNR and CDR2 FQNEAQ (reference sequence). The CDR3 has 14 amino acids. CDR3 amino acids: CASSAREREDTQYF. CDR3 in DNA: TGTGCCAGCAGCGCCAGGGAGCGAGAAGATACGCAGTATTTT.

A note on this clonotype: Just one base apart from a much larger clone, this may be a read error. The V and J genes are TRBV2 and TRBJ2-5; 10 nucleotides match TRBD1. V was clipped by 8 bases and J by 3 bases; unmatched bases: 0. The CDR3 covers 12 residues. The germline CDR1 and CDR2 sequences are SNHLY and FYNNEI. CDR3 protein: CASGTGEETQYF. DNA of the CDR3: TGTGCCAGCGGGACAGGGGAAGAGACCCAGTACTTC.

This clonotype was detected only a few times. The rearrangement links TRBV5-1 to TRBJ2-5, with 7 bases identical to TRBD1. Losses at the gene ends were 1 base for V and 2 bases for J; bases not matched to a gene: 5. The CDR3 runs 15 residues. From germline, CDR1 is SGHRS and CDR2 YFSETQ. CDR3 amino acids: CASSLPQGLQETQYF. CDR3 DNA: TGCGCCAGCAGCTTGCCACAGGGGCTTCAAGAGACCCAGTACTTC.

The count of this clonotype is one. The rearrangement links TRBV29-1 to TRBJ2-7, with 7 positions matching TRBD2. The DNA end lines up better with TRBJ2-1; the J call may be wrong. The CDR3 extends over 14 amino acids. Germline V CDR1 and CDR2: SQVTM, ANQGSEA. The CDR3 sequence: CSVGRGSTNNEQFF. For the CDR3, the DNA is TGCAGCGTTGGTCGCGGGAGTACGAACAATGAGCAGTTCTTC.

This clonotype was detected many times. The CDR3 sequence is CASSEVNLGYEQYF. DNA for the CDR3: TGTGCCAGCAGTGAAGTTAATCTGGGGTACGAGCAGTACTTC. The genes are TRBV2 and TRBJ2-7; D remains unclear. This CDR3 has 14 amino acids. In germline, CDR1 is SNHLY, CDR2 FYNNEI. V was shortened by 1 base and J by 4 bases, with 11 bases between the two germline ends.

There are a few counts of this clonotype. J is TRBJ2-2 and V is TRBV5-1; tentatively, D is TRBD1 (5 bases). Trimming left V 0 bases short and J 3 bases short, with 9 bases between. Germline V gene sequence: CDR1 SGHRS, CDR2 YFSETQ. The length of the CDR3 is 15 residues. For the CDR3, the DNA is TGCGCCAGCAGCTTGGACAGGTTCGACACCGGGGAGCTGTTTTTT. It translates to CASSLDRFDTGELFF.

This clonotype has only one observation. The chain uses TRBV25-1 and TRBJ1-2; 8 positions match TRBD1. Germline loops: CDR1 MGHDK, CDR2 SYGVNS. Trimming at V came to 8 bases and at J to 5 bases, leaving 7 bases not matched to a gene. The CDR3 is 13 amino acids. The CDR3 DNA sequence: TGTGCCAGCTCGGACAGGGTCATGTATGGCTACACCTTC. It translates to CASSDRVMYGYTF.

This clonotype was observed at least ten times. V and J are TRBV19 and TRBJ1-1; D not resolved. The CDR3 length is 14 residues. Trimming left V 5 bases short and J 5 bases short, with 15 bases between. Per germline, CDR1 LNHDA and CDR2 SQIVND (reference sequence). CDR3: CASSRGRRRTEAFF. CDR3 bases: TGTGCCAGTAGTCGAGGCCGCCGGCGGACTGAAGCTTTCTTT.

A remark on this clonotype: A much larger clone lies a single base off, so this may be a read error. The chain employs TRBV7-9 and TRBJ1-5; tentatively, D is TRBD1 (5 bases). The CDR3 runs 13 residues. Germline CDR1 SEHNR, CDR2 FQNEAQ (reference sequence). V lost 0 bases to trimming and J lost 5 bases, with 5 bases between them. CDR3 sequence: CASSLAQDQPQHF. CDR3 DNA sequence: TGTGCCAGCAGCTTAGCACAGGATCAGCCCCAGCATTTT.

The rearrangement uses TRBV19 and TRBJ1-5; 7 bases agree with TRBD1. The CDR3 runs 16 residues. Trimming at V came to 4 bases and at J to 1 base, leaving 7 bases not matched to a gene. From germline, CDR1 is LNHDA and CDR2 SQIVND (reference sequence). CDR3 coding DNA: TGTGCCAGTAGTAAGAGGGGGCTGGTGAGCAATCAGCCCCAGCATTTT. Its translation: CASSKRGLVSNQPQHF. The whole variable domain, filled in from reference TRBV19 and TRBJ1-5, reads DGGITQSPKYLFRKEGQNVTLSCEQNLNHDAMYWYRQDPGQGLRLIYYSQIVNDFQKGDIAEGYSVSREKKESFPLTVTSAQKNPTAFYLCASSKRGLVSNQPQHFGDGTRLSIL.

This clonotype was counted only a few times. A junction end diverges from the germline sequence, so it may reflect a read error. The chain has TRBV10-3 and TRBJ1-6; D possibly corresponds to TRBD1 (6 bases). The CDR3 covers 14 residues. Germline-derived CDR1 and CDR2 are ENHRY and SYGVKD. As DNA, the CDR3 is TGTGCCAGCAGTTACAAGACAGGCTATTCACCCCTCCACTTT. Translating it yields CASSYKTGYSPLHF.

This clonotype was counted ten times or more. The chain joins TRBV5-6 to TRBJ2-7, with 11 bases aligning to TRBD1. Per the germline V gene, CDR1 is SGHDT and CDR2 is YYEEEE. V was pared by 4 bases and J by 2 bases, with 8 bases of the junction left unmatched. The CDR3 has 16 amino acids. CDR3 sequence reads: CASSPLGTGGPYEQYF. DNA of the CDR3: TGTGCCAGCAGCCCACTGGGGACAGGGGGTCCCTACGAGCAGTACTTC.

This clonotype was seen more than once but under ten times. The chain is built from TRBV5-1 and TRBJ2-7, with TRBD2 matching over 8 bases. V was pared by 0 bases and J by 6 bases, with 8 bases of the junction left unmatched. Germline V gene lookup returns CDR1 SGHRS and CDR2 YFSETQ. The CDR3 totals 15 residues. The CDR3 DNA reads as TGCGCCAGCAGCTTGGATCCGGGAGGGCCGTTCGAGCAGTACTTC. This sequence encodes CASSLDPGGPFEQYF.

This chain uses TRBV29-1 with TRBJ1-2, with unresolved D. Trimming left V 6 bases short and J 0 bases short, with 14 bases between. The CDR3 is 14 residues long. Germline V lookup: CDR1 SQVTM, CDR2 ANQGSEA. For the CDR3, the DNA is TGCAGCGTAACGACCGTGAAGACTAACTATGGCTACACCTTC. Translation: CSVTTVKTNYGYTF.

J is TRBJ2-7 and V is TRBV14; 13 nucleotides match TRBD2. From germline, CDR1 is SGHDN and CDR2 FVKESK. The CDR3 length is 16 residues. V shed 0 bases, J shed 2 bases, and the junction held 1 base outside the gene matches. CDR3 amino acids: CASSQETSGGTYEQYF. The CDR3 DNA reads TGTGCCAGCAGCCAAGAGACTAGCGGGGGGACCTACGAGCAGTACTTC.

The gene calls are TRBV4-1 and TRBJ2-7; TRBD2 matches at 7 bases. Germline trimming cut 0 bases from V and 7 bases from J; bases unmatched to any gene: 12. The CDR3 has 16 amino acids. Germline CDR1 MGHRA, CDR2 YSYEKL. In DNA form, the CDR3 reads TGCGCCAGCAGCCAAGATCTTCGCGGGAGCGCATATGAGCAGTACTTC. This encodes CASSQDLRGSAYEQYF.

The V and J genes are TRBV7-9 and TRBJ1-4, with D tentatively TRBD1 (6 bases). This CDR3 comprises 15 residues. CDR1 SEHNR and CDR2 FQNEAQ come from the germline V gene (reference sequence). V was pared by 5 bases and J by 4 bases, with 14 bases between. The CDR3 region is CASSRNRANNEKLFF. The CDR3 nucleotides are TGTGCCAGCAGCCGGAACAGGGCCAATAATGAAAAACTGTTTTTT.

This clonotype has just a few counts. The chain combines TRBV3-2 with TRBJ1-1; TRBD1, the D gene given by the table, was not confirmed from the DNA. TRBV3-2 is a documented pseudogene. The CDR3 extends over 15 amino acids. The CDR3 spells CASSEEGAANTEAFF. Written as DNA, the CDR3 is TGTGCCAGCAGCGAAGAGGGGGCCGCGAACACTGAAGCTTTCTTT.

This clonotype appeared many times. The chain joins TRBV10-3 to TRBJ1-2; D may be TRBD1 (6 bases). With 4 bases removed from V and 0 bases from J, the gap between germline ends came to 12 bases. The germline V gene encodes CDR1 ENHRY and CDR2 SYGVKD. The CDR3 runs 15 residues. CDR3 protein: CAISGTALANYGYTF. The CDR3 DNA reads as TGTGCCATCAGTGGGACAGCTCTAGCTAACTATGGCTACACCTTC.

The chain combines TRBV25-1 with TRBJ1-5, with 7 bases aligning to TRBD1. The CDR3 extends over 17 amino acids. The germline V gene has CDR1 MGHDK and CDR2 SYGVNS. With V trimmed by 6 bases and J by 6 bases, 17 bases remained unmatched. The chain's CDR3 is CASSDLTTGSGSQPQHF. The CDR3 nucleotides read TGTGCCAGCAGCGACTTAACGACAGGGTCGGGCTCTCAGCCCCAGCATTTT.